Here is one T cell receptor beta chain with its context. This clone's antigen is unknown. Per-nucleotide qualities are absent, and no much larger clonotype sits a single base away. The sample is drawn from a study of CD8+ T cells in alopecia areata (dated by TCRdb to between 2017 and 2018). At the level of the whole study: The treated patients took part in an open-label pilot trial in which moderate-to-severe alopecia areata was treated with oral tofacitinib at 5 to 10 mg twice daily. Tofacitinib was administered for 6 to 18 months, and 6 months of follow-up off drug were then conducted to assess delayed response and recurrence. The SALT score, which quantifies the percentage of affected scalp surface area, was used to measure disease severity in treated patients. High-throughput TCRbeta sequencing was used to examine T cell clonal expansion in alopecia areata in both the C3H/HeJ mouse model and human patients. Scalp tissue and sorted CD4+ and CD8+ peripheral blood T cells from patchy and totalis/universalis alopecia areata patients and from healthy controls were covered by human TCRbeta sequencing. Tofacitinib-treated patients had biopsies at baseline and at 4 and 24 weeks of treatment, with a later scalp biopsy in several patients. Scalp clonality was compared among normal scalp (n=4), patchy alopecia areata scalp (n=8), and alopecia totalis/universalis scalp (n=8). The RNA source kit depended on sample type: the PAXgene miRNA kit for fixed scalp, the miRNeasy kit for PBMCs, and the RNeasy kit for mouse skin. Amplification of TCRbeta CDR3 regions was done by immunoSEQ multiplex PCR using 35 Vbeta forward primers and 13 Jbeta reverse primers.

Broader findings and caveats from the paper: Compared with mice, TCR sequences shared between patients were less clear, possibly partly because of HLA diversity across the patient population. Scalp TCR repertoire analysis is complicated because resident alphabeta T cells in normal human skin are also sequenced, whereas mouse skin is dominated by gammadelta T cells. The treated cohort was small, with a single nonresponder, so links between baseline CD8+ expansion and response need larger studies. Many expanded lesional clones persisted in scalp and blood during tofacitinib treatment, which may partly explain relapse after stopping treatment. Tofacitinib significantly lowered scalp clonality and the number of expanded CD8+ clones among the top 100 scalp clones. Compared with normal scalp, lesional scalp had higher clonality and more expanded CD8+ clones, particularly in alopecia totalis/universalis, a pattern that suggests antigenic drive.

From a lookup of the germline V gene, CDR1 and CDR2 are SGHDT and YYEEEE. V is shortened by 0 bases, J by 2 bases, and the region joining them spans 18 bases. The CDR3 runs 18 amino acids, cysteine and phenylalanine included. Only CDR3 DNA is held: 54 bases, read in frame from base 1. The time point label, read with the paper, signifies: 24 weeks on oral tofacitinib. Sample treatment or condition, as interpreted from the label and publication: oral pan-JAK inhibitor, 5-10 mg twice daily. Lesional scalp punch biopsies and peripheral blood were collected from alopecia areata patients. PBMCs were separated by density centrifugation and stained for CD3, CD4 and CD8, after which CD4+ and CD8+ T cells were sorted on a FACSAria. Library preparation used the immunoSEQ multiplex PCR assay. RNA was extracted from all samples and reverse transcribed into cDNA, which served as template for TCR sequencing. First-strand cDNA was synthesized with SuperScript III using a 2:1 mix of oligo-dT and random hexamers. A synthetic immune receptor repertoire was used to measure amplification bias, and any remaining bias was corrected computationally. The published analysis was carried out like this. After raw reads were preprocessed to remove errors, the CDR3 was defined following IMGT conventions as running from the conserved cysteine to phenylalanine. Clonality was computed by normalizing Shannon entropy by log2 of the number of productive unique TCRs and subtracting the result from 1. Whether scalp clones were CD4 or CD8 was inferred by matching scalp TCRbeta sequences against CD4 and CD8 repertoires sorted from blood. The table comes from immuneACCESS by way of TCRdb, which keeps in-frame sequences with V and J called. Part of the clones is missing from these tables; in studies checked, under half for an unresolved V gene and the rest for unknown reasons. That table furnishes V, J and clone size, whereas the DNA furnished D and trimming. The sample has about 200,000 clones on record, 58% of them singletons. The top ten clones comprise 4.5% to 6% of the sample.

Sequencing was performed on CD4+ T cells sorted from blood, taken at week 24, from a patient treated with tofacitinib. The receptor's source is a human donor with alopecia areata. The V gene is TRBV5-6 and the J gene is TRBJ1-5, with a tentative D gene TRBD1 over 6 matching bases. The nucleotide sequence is TGTGCCAGCAGCTTGGAAAGGGGGAAGGGTACTCGCAATCAGCCCCAGCATTTT. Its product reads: CASSLERGKGTRNQPQHF.